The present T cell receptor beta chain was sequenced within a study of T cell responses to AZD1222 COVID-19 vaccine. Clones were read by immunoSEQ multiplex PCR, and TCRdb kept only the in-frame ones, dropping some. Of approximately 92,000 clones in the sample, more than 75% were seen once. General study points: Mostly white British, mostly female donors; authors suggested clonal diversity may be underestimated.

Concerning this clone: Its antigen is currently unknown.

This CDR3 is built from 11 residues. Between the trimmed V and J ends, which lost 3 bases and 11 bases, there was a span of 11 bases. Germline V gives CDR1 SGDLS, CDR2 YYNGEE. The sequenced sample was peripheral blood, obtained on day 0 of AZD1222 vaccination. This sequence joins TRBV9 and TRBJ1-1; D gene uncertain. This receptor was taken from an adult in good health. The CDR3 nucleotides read TGTGCCAGCAGCGGGCTTACTGGGGCTTTCTTT. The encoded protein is CASSGLTGAFF.